This T cell receptor beta chain stems from a study of tissue T cells after allogeneic stem cell transplantation. Study-level findings and limits: In patients and mice, blood and spleen missed much of tissue repertoire.

From germline, CDR1 is SGHND and CDR2 FRSKSL. The germline V and J ends were trimmed by 6 bases and 5 bases, with 5 bases remaining between them. The length of the CDR3 is 12 residues. The table came from immunoSEQ multiplex PCR; TCRdb's copy has only in-frame clones and leaves some out. The profile shows about 5,700 clones, 45% to 50% of them singletons. A single count supports this clone. Its antigen remains unknown. Genes here carry mouse names. The CDR3 end lies 1 residue beyond the end of the read and is filled in from the germline J gene. The time point was: mouse harvest day 14 after allogeneic transplant. Each mouse received 10^7 T-cell-depleted marrow cells plus 10^6 splenic CD5+ T cells by tail vein.

This clonotype originated in a female BALB/c mouse given C57BL/6 T cells with graft-versus-host disease after an allogeneic hematopoietic cell transplant. Source material: gut tissue. The chain couples TRBV15 to TRBJ1-6; D remains ambiguous. TRBJ1-6 is classed as an ORF, of uncertain function. CDR3 protein: CASRPDNSPLYF. The covered CDR3 bases are TGTGCCAGCAGACCTGATAATTCGCCCCTCTAC.